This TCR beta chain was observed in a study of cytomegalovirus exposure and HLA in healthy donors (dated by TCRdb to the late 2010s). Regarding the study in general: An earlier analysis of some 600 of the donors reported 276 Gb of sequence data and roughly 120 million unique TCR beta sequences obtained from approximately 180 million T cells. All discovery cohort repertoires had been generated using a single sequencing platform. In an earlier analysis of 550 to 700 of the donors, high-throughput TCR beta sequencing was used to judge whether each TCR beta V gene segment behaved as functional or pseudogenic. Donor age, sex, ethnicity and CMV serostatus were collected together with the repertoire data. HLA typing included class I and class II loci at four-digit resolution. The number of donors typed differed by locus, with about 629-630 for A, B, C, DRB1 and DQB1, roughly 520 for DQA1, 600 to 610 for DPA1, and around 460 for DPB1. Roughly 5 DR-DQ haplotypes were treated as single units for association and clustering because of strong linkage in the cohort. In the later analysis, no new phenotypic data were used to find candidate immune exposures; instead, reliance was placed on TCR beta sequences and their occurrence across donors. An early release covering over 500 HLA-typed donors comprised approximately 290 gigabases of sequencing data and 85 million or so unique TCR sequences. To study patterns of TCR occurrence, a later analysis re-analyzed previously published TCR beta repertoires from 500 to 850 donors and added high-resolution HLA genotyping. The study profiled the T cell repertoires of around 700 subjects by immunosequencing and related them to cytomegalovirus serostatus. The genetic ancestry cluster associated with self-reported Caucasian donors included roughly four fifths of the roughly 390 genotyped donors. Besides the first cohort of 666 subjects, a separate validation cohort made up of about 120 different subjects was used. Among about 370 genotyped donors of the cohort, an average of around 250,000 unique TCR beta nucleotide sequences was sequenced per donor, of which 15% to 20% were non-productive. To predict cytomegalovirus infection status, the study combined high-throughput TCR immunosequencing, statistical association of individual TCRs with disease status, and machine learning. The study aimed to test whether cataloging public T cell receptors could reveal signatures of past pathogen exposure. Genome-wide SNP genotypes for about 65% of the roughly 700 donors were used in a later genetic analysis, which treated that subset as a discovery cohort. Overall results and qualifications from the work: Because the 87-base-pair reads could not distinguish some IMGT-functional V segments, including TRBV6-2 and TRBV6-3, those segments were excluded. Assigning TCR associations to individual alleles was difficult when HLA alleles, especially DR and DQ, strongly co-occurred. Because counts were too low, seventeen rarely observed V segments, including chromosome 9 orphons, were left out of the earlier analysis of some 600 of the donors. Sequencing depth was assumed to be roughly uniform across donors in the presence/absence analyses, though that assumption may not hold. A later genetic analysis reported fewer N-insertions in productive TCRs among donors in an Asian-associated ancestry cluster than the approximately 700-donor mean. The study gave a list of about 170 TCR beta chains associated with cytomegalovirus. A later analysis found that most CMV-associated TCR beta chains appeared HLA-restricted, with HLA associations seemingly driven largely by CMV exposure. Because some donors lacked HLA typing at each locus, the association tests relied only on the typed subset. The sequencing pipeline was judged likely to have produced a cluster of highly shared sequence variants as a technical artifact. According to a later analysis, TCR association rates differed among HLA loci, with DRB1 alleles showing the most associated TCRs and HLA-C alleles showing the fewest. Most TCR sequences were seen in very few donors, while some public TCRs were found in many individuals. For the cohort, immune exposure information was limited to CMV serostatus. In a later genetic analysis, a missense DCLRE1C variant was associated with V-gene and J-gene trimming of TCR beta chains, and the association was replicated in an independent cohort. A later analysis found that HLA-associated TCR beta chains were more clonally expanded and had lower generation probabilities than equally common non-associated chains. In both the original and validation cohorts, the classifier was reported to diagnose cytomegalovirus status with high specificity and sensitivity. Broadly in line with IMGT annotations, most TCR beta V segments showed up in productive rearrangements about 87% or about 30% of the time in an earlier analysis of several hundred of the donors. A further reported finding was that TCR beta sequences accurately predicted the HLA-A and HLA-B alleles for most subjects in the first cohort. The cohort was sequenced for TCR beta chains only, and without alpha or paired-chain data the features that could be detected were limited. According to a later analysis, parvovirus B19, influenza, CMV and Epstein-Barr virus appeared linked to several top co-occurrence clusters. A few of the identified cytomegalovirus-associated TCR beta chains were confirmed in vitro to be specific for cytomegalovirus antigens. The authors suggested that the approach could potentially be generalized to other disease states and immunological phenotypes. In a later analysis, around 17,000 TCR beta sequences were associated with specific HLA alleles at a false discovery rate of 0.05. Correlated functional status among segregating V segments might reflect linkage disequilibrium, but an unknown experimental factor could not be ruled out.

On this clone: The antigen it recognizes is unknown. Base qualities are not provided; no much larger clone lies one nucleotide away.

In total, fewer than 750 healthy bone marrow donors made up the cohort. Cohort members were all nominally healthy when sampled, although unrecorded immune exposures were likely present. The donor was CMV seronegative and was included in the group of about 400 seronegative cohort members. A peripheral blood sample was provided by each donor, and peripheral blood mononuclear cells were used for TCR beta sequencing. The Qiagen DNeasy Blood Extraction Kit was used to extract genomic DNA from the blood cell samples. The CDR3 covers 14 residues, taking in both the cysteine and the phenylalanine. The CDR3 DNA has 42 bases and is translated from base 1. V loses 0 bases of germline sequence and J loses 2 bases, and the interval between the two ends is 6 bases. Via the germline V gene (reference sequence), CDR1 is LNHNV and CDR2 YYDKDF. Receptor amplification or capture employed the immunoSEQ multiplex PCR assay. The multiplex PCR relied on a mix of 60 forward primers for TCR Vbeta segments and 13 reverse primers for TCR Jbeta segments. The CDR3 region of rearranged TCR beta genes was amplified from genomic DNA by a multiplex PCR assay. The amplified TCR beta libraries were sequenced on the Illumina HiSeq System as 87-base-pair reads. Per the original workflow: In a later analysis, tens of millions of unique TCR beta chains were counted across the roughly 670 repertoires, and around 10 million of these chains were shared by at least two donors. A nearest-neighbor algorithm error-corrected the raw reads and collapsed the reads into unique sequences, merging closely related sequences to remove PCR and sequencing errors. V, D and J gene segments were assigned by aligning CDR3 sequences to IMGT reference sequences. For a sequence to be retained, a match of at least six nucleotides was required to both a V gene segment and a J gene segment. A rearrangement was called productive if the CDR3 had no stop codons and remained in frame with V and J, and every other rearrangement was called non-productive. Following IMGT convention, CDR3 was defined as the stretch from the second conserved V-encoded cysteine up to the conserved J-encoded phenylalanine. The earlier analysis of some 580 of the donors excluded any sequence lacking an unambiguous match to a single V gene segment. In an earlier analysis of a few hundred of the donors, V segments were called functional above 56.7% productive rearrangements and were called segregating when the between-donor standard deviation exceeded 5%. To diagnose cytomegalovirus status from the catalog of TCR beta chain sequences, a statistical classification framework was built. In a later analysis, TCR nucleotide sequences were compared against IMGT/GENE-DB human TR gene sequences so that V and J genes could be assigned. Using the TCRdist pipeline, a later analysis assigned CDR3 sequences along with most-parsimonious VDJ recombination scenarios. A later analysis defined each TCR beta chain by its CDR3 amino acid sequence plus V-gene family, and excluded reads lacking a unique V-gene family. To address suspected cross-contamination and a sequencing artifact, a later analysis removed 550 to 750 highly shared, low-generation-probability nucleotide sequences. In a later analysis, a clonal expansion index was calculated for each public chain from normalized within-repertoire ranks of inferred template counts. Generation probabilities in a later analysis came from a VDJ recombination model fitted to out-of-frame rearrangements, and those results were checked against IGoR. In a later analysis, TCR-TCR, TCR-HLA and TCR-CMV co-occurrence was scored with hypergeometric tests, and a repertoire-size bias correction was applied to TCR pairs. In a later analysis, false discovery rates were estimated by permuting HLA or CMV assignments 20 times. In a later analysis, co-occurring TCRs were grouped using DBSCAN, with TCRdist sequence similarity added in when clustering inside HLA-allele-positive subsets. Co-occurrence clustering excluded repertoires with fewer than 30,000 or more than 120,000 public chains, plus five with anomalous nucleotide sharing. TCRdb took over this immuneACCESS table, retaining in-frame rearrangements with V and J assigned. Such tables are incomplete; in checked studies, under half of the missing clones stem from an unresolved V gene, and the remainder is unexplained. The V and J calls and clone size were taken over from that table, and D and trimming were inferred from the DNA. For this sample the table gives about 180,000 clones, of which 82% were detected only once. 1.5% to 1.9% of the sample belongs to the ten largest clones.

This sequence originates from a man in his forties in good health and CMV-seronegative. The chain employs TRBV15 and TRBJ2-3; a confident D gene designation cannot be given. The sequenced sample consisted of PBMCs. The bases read TGTGCCACCAGCAGAGAACAGTCCACAGATACGCAGTATTTT. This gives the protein CATSREQSTDTQYF.